This record covers a single TCR beta chain. What it recognizes is unknown. Trimming at V came to 10 bases and at J to 4 bases, leaving 9 bases not matched to a gene. Per the germline V gene, CDR1 is MNHEY and CDR2 is SVGAGI. The length of the CDR3 is 14 residues. The entry originates in a study of cytomegalovirus exposure and HLA in healthy donors. The PCR had 60 Vbeta and 13 Jbeta primers. Profiling relied on immunoSEQ multiplex PCR, and the TCRdb table lists in-frame clones only, not all of them. The sample consists of 150,000 to 250,000 clones, over 65% of them appearing once. Findings of the study overall: A missense variant in DCLRE1C was later tied to TCR beta V- and J-gene trimming. Only CMV serostatus was available as immune exposure information. When presence/absence was analysed, sequencing depth was taken to be roughly uniform across donors.

The rearrangement links TRBV6-5 to TRBJ2-5; 10 bases are a match to TRBD2. This TCR was sampled from a boy aged 2 to 10 in good health and CMV-seronegative. Sequenced: PBMCs. CDR3 loop: CAINSGGLSETQYF. DNA of the CDR3: TGTGCCATAAATAGCGGGGGGCTTTCAGAGACCCAGTACTTC.